The clone carrying this T cell receptor beta chain occurred once. The data were taken from a study of blood T cell repertoires in COVID-19. Per the original methods: Nucleated cell counts were estimated from reference gene primer amplification. Here immunoSEQ multiplex PCR was the method, and the copy in TCRdb shows in-frame clones only, minus some. That table gives V, J and clone size, and the DNA gave D and trimming. The sample includes about 75,000 clones, approximately 79% of them seen just once. Germline assignment: CDR1 ENHRY and CDR2 SYGVKD. Trimming cost V 4 bases and J 4 bases, with 16 bases left between them. The CDR3 consists of 15 residues.

The TCR originated in a human donor with acute or convalescent COVID-19. The donor label of this sample is uncertain. Material for sequencing was peripheral blood. V gene TRBV10-3 combines with J gene TRBJ1-2, with D hard to call. The DNA of the CDR3 is TGTGCCATCAGTGTAGGTAACTCTGAGGGCTATGGCTACACCTTC. This encodes CAISVGNSEGYGYTF.